Listed below are T cell receptor beta chains from one sample, sequenced in a study of shared T cell receptors in the human thymus. Measured with immunoSEQ multiplex PCR; TCRdb has only the in-frame clones, and not every one. This table holds around 730,000 clones, around 85% found once. The sample was also reused in another study, on human thymus T cells.

The specimen was thymocytes. The receptors stem from a girl in the first two years of life with a congenital heart defect. Each CDR3 is given with its conserved first and last residue. A D gene is named only where the DNA matches it firmly. Part of the rows lack a size; the others show once, few, many or a class for expanded clones.

v_call: TRBV5-6; d_call: NA; clone_size: NA; j_call: TRBJ2-3; cdr3_nt: TGTGCCAGCAGCCAGTACACAGATACGCAGTATTTT; cdr3_aa: CASSQYTDTQYF
v_call: TRBV6-5; d_call: TRBD1; clone_size: once; j_call: TRBJ2-5; cdr3_nt: TGTGCCGTTCAGGACAGGTTAGGGGAGACCCAGTACTTC; cdr3_aa: CAVQDRLGETQYF
v_call: TRBV5-4; d_call: TRBD1; clone_size: NA; j_call: TRBJ2-2; cdr3_nt: TGTGCCAGCAGCTACCACAGGGGCGGGGAGCTGTTTTTT; cdr3_aa: CASSYHRGGELFF
v_call: TRBV27; d_call: NA; clone_size: few; j_call: TRBJ1-4; cdr3_nt: TGTGCCAGCAGTCCCCTGCCCGCGGGTAATGAAAAACTGTTTTTT; cdr3_aa: CASSPLPAGNEKLFF
v_call: TRBV29-1; d_call: NA; clone_size: NA; j_call: TRBJ1-2; cdr3_nt: TGCAGCGATAAAGGAGACTATGGCTACACCTTC; cdr3_aa: CSDKGDYGYTF
v_call: TRBV18; d_call: TRBD1; clone_size: NA; j_call: TRBJ1-1; cdr3_nt: TGTGCCAGCTCTTCCCAGGACAGGGAGGGCGGCACTGAAGCTTTCTTT; cdr3_aa: CASSSQDREGGTEAFF
v_call: TRBV4-3; d_call: NA; clone_size: NA; j_call: TRBJ2-7; cdr3_nt: TGCGCCAGCAGCCAAGATCCTCGCTCTAGAGAGATGTACGAGCAGTACTTC; cdr3_aa: CASSQDPRSREMYEQYF
v_call: TRBV28; d_call: TRBD1; clone_size: NA; j_call: TRBJ1-2; cdr3_nt: TGTGCCAGCAGCGACAGGGGTCGGTATGGCTACACCTTC; cdr3_aa: CASSDRGRYGYTF
v_call: TRBV2; d_call: TRBD1; clone_size: NA; j_call: TRBJ1-5; cdr3_nt: TGTGCCAGCAGTGACGGACAGGGGAAGGAAGTCAATCAGCCCCAGCATTTT; cdr3_aa: CASSDGQGKEVNQPQHF
v_call: TRBV4-1; d_call: TRBD1; clone_size: NA; j_call: TRBJ1-2; cdr3_nt: TGCGCCAGCAGCCAACAGGGACAGGGACGGAGCTACACCTTC; cdr3_aa: CASSQQGQGRSYTF
v_call: TRBV18; d_call: TRBD1; clone_size: NA; j_call: TRBJ2-7; cdr3_nt: TGTGCCAGCTCAAAACAGCGCCGGGACAGTCCCTACGAGCAGTACTTC; cdr3_aa: CASSKQRRDSPYEQYF
v_call: TRBV5-4; d_call: NA; clone_size: NA; j_call: TRBJ1-1; cdr3_nt: TGTGCCAGCAGCTTGACTCCCGGGACAGAAGCTTTCTTT; cdr3_aa: CASSLTPGTEAFF
v_call: TRBV2; d_call: NA; clone_size: NA; j_call: TRBJ2-7; cdr3_nt: TGTGCCGTACCCGGGCCGGAGGCCTACGAGCAGTACTTC; cdr3_aa: CAVPGPEAYEQYF
v_call: TRBV5-1; d_call: TRBD2; clone_size: few; j_call: TRBJ2-1; cdr3_nt: TGCGCCAGCAGCTTCGGACTAGCGGGGGATGAGCAGTTCTTC; cdr3_aa: CASSFGLAGDEQFF
v_call: TRBV5-4; d_call: NA; clone_size: NA; j_call: TRBJ2-7; cdr3_nt: TGTGCCAGCAGCTTGAACCGGGACAGCAGGGTAGCGGAGTACTTC; cdr3_aa: CASSLNRDSRVAEYF
v_call: TRBV5-8; d_call: TRBD1; clone_size: NA; j_call: TRBJ1-1; cdr3_nt: TGTGCCAGCGGAGGACAGGGACGGATGAACACTGAAGCTTTCTTT; cdr3_aa: CASGGQGRMNTEAFF
v_call: TRBV27; d_call: NA; clone_size: once; j_call: TRBJ2-3; cdr3_nt: TGTGCCAGCAGATACACAGATACGCAGTATTTT; cdr3_aa: CASRYTDTQYF
v_call: TRBV7-9; d_call: TRBD1; clone_size: NA; j_call: TRBJ1-2; cdr3_nt: TGTGCCAGCAGCTCTAGTGGGGGACAGTACAATGGCTACACCTTC; cdr3_aa: CASSSSGGQYNGYTF
v_call: TRBV5-1; d_call: NA; clone_size: NA; j_call: TRBJ2-1; cdr3_nt: TGCGCCAGCACCGTCCCACCACAGGATGAGCAGTTCTTC; cdr3_aa: CASTVPPQDEQFF
v_call: TRBV7-4; d_call: TRBD1; clone_size: NA; j_call: TRBJ1-1; cdr3_nt: TGTGCCAGCAGCCCTCGACAGGGAGCTGAAGCTTTCTTT; cdr3_aa: CASSPRQGAEAFF
v_call: TRBV15; d_call: NA; clone_size: NA; j_call: TRBJ2-3; cdr3_nt: TGTGCCACCAGCAGAGGGGACACTCCTAGCACAGATACGCAGTATTTT; cdr3_aa: CATSRGDTPSTDTQYF
v_call: TRBV6-1; d_call: TRBD2; clone_size: once; j_call: TRBJ2-1; cdr3_nt: TGTGCCAGCAGTGAGGTCAGACTAGCGTACAATGAGCAGTTCTTC; cdr3_aa: CASSEVRLAYNEQFF
v_call: TRBV20-1; d_call: NA; clone_size: NA; j_call: TRBJ1-1; cdr3_nt: TGCAGTCCAACAGGCACTGAAGCTTTCTTT; cdr3_aa: CSPTGTEAFF
v_call: TRBV7-9; d_call: TRBD1; clone_size: NA; j_call: TRBJ1-2; cdr3_nt: TGTGCCAGCAGCTTAGCGACAGGGAGAAACTATGGCTACACCTTC; cdr3_aa: CASSLATGRNYGYTF
v_call: TRBV30; d_call: NA; clone_size: NA; j_call: TRBJ2-3; cdr3_nt: TGTGCCTGGAGTGTACGGGGGTACGGCACAGATACGCAGTATTTT; cdr3_aa: CAWSVRGYGTDTQYF
v_call: TRBV6-1; d_call: NA; clone_size: NA; j_call: TRBJ2-7; cdr3_nt: TGTGCCAGCAGTGAGTGGTTGCGGGGGCCCTACGAGCAGTACTTC; cdr3_aa: CASSEWLRGPYEQYF
v_call: TRBV5-1; d_call: TRBD1; clone_size: NA; j_call: TRBJ2-1; cdr3_nt: TGCGCCAGCAGCTTGATTCGAACCCCGACAGGGTCGGACAATGAGCAGTTCTTC; cdr3_aa: CASSLIRTPTGSDNEQFF
v_call: TRBV2; d_call: NA; clone_size: NA; j_call: TRBJ2-7; cdr3_nt: TGTGCCAGCAGAGGGTGGAGGTACGAGCAGTACTTC; cdr3_aa: CASRGWRYEQYF
v_call: TRBV4-1; d_call: NA; clone_size: NA; j_call: TRBJ1-2; cdr3_nt: TGCGCCAGCAGCCAAGATCGGTTCCCCGGGTCTGCTAACTATGGCTACACCTTC; cdr3_aa: CASSQDRFPGSANYGYTF
v_call: TRBV19; d_call: NA; clone_size: NA; j_call: TRBJ2-1; cdr3_nt: TGTGCCAGTAGTACCCGGATTAGGGGTGACAATGAGCAGTTCTTC; cdr3_aa: CASSTRIRGDNEQFF
v_call: TRBV7-2; d_call: NA; clone_size: NA; j_call: TRBJ1-2; cdr3_nt: TGTGCCAGCAGCTTCTATACAGGATTATATGGCTACACCTTC; cdr3_aa: CASSFYTGLYGYTF
v_call: TRBV15; d_call: NA; clone_size: NA; j_call: TRBJ2-1; cdr3_nt: TGTGCCACCAGCAGAGAGGGCAGAACAACTTACAATGAGCAGTTCTTC; cdr3_aa: CATSREGRTTYNEQFF
v_call: TRBV9; d_call: TRBD1; clone_size: NA; j_call: TRBJ1-4; cdr3_nt: TGTGCCAGCAGCCCACTTAAACAGGGGTCAACTAATGAAAAACTGTTTTTT; cdr3_aa: CASSPLKQGSTNEKLFF
v_call: TRBV4-3; d_call: NA; clone_size: NA; j_call: TRBJ2-6; cdr3_nt: TGCGCCAGCAGCCACAAACAGGCGGCGGGGAGCTCTGGGGCCAACGTCCTGACTTTC; cdr3_aa: CASSHKQAAGSSGANVLTF
v_call: TRBV20-1; d_call: NA; clone_size: NA; j_call: TRBJ2-1; cdr3_nt: TGCAGTGCTACGTCCTATCATGAGCAGTTCTTC; cdr3_aa: CSATSYHEQFF
v_call: TRBV11-2; d_call: NA; clone_size: NA; j_call: TRBJ2-7; cdr3_nt: TGTGCCAGCAGCCCTAGCTTAGCCTACGAGCAGTACTTC; cdr3_aa: CASSPSLAYEQYF
v_call: TRBV13; d_call: TRBD2; clone_size: few; j_call: TRBJ2-3; cdr3_nt: TGTGCCAGCAGCTTAGGTTGGCGGCTAGCGGGGGGGGATACGCAGTATTTT; cdr3_aa: CASSLGWRLAGGDTQYF
v_call: TRBV12-5; d_call: NA; clone_size: NA; j_call: TRBJ1-2; cdr3_nt: TGTGCTAGTGGTCCCCAGGACTTCCACTCCAGTAGCTATGGCTACACCTTC; cdr3_aa: CASGPQDFHSSSYGYTF
v_call: TRBV14; d_call: NA; clone_size: NA; j_call: TRBJ1-3; cdr3_nt: TGTGCCAGCAGCCAAGATCTGTTCTCAGGGAGGGGAAACACCATATATTTT; cdr3_aa: CASSQDLFSGRGNTIYF
v_call: TRBV25-1; d_call: NA; clone_size: NA; j_call: TRBJ1-5; cdr3_nt: TGTGCCAGCAGTGATGCGGTCTCGGGGCAGCCCCAGCATTTT; cdr3_aa: CASSDAVSGQPQHF
v_call: TRBV9; d_call: NA; clone_size: NA; j_call: TRBJ1-1; cdr3_nt: TGTGCCAGCAGCGTAGTGGGGGGTTTCGTGAACACTGAAGCTTTCTTT; cdr3_aa: CASSVVGGFVNTEAFF